These 8 T cell receptor beta chains came from one sample sequenced in a study of T cells after yellow fever vaccination. TCRdb itself ran the 5' RACE reads through MiXCR, one entry per CDR3 protein. This table has about 430,000 distinct CDR3 sequences, about 17% appearing once. This specimen was PBMCs, taken before the yellow fever booster vaccination. The receptors stem from a man aged 18 to 30 who received the YFV17D yellow fever vaccine.

The genes are TRBV6-5 and TRBJ2-3, with D possibly matching TRBD2 (6 bases). CDR1 and CDR2 from the germline V gene are MNHEY and SVGAGI. The CDR3 totals 15 residues. Between the trimmed V and J ends, which lost 4 bases and 1 base, there was a span of 12 bases. In DNA, the CDR3 is TGTGCCAGCAGTTCCCCTGGCGGGGGCACAGATACGCAGTATTTT. It yields the protein CASSSPGGGTDTQYF.

This clonotype was seen a few times. This chain uses TRBV7-8 with TRBJ2-1; 11 bases are shared with TRBD2. J was trimmed by 8 bases and V by 8 bases; bases with no gene match: 11. The CDR3 extends over 15 amino acids. Looked up from germline, CDR1 is SGHVS and CDR2 is FQNEAQ. The DNA of the CDR3 is TGTGCCAGCGAGCCGATAGCGGGGGGGCCCGATGAGCAGTTCTTC. This translates into CASEPIAGGPDEQFF.

The V and J genes are TRBV6-5 and TRBJ1-6; D not certain. Germline CDR1 MNHEY, CDR2 SVGAGI. CDR3 length: 14 residues. Deletions cut 5 bases from V and 10 bases from J, with 15 bases between. The CDR3 DNA reads as TGTGCCAGCAGTAAGGGATTCCCGGGATCACCCCTCCACTTT. It encodes CASSKGFPGSPLHF.

This clonotype has only a few counts. The chain is built from TRBV5-1 and TRBJ2-3, with a tentative D call TRBD2 (6 bases). CDR1 is SGHRS, CDR2 YFSETQ, per germline. The V end lost 4 bases, the J end lost 6 bases, and 12 bases lay between the germline ends. The CDR3 consists of 13 residues. This chain's CDR3 is CASSGTSFDTQYF. The CDR3 nucleotides are TGCGCCAGCAGCGGGACTTCGTTTGATACGCAGTATTTT.

This clonotype occurred many times. The J gene is TRBJ2-3, the V gene TRBV3-1; no reliable D call. Trimming removed 1 base from V and 9 bases from J, with 11 bases in between. This CDR3 has 13 residues. CDR1 is LGHDT and CDR2 is YNNKEL in the germline V gene (reference sequence). The CDR3 bases are TGTGCCAGCAGCCAAGTACTTGGCGTGACGCAGTATTTT. This sequence encodes CASSQVLGVTQYF.

This chain links TRBV15 with TRBJ1-2; 8 bases fit TRBD1. Germline V CDR1 and CDR2: LNHNV, YYDKDF (reference sequence). The ends lost 4 bases at V and 4 bases at J; junction bases unmatched: 5. CDR3 length: 14 residues. The CDR3 protein is CATSTGQVTYGYTF. CDR3 in DNA: TGTGCCACCAGCACGGGACAGGTGACCTATGGCTACACCTTC.

This chain uses TRBV2 with TRBJ1-4; D unresolved. The CDR3 runs to 13 residues. CDR1 and CDR2 (germline): SNHLY, FYNNEI. Trimming took 4 bases from V and 8 from J, leaving 11 bases between them. The DNA of the CDR3 is TGTGCCAGCAGTGCTCTCGAAGGCGAAAAACTGTTTTTT. The encoded protein is CASSALEGEKLFF.

This chain uses TRBV12-3 or TRBV12-4 with TRBJ1-6, with unresolved D. Trimming left V 10 bases short and J 4 bases short, with 11 bases between. This CDR3 region has 13 residues. DNA for the CDR3: TGTGCCACCCGGGAAACTTATAATTCACCCCTCCACTTT. As protein: CATRETYNSPLHF.